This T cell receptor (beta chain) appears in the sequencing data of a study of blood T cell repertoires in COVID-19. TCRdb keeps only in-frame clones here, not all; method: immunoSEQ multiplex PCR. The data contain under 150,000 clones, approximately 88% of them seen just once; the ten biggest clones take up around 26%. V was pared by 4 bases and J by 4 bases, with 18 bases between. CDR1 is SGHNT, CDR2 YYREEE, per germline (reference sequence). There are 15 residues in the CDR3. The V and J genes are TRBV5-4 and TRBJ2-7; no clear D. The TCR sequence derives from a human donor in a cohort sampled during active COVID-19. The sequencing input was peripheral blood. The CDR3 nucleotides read TGTGCCAGCAGCCCCACCCCCCCAGGAACTTACGAGCAGTACTTC. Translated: CASSPTPPGTYEQYF.